Below are 31 T cell receptor beta chains sequenced from a single sample in a study of PD-L1 blockade in urothelial cancer. This table comes from immunoSEQ multiplex PCR, and its TCRdb copy is limited to in-frame clones, with some not included. This table holds 70,000 to 75,000 clones, roughly 84% found once. Time point here: pretreatment peripheral blood. Material: PBMCs, obtained around atezolizumab (anti-PD-L1) treatment. The receptors here all came from a woman between 65 and 79 years old with urothelial cancer.

As for this clone: One junction end does not reproduce the germline sequence, and a read error may be involved. The V call is TRBV28, the J call TRBJ2-5; D is perhaps TRBD2 (6 bases). Looked up from germline, CDR1 is MDHEN and CDR2 is SYDVKM. The CDR3 is 11 amino acids. The CDR3 coding sequence is TGTGCCAGCAGTAATTCCCGGGGGAGGCACTTC. As protein: CASSNSRGRHF. Full variable domain (rest looked up from reference TRBV28 and TRBJ2-5): DVKVTQSSRYLVKRTGEKVFLECVQDMDHENMFWYRQDPGLGLRLIYFSYDVKMKEKGDIPEGYSVSREKKERFSLILESASTNQTSMYLCASSNSRGRHFGPGTRLLVL.

The table lists this clone with a count of one. The V call is TRBV9, the J call TRBJ2-1; TRBD2 matches at 9 bases. The CDR3 runs to 16 residues. From germline, CDR1 is SGDLS and CDR2 YYNGEE. J lost 4 bases, V lost 0 bases, and 5 bases had no gene match. The DNA of the CDR3 is TGTGCCAGCAGCGTAGCCGGGACTAGCAGTTACAATGAGCAGTTCTTC. This encodes CASSVAGTSSYNEQFF.

V gene TRBV2 combines with J gene TRBJ1-1; D is possibly TRBD1 (6 bases). Trimming stripped 4 bases from V and 4 bases from J, with 19 bases between. Looked up from germline, CDR1 is SNHLY and CDR2 is FYNNEI. The CDR3 has 16 amino acids. CDR3 amino acids: CASSVPLGAGSTEAFF. The CDR3 DNA follows: TGTGCCAGCAGTGTTCCGCTGGGGGCAGGGAGCACTGAAGCTTTCTTT.

This chain joins TRBV5-5 and TRBJ2-5; 9 bases align to TRBD1. J lost 1 base, V lost 5 bases, and 12 bases had no gene match. This CDR3 has 17 residues. CDR1 and CDR2 from the germline V gene are SGHKS and YYEKEE (reference sequence). In nucleotides, the CDR3 is TGTGCCAGCAGACCGGGACAGGGATTACCCAGCCAAGAGACCCAGTACTTC. Encoded protein: CASRPGQGLPSQETQYF.

V is TRBV12-1 and J is TRBJ1-1. TRBV12-1 is a known pseudogene. This CDR3 is built from 19 residues. The DNA for the CDR3 is TGTGCCAGCAGCTCCCACTCCTCGGAGGGTGAGGACTTGGACACTGAAGCTTTCTTT. Translation: CASSSHSSEGEDLDTEAFF.

This clone was counted a single time. J is TRBJ2-3 and V is TRBV7-8; 10 positions match TRBD2. The CDR3 is 19 residues long. Germline-derived CDR1 and CDR2 are SGHVS and FQNEAQ. The V segment lost 1 base and the J segment 5 bases; nucleotides outside the gene matches: 15. CDR3 protein: CASSLDPSLAGMEGDTQYF. In nucleotides, the CDR3 is TGTGCCAGCAGCTTAGATCCCTCACTAGCGGGGATGGAGGGAGATACGCAGTATTTT.

The chain recombines TRBV7-8 with TRBJ2-1; unclear D gene. This CDR3 has 15 amino acids. Deletions cut 0 bases from V and 7 bases from J, with 13 bases between. Per the germline V gene, CDR1 is SGHVS and CDR2 is FQNEAQ. In DNA, the CDR3 is TGTGCCAGCAGCTTAGCGCACGGGTTCTGGAATGAGCAGTTCTTC. Its translation is CASSLAHGFWNEQFF.

This chain uses TRBV9 with TRBJ2-7; 7 bases are shared with TRBD1. The CDR3 length is 15 residues. Germline CDR1 SGDLS, CDR2 YYNGEE. Germline trimming cut 3 bases from V and 7 bases from J; bases unmatched to any gene: 13. The CDR3 spells CASSALGEGAGEQYF. CDR3 nucleotide sequence: TGTGCCAGCAGCGCCCTGGGCGAGGGGGCCGGGGAGCAGTACTTC.

Written as DNA, the CDR3 is TGTGCCAGCAGCTTAGTTGGGGCCGAAGAGACCCAGTACTTC. Translated: CASSLVGAEETQYF. This sequence joins TRBV7-9 and TRBJ2-5; possible D gene TRBD1, 5 bases. This CDR3 has 14 residues. The germline CDR1 and CDR2 sequences are SEHNR and FQNEAQ (reference sequence). Trimming stripped 1 base from V and 3 bases from J, with 9 bases between.

The sample holds a few counts of this clone. The rearrangement uses TRBV27 and TRBJ2-1; 8 nucleotides match TRBD2. V shed 4 bases, J shed 8 bases, and the junction held 10 bases outside the gene matches. The V gene's germline CDR1 is MNHEY and CDR2 SMNVEV (reference sequence). This CDR3 contains 15 residues. This CDR3 reads CASSSPMASGHEQFF. For the CDR3, the DNA is TGTGCCAGCAGTTCCCCCATGGCTAGCGGGCATGAGCAGTTCTTC.

The chain recombines TRBV7-2 with TRBJ1-4; D unclear. V lost 3 bases to trimming and J lost 8 bases, with 13 bases between them. This CDR3 contains 14 residues. Germline CDR1 SGHTA, CDR2 FQGNSA. CDR3 bases: TGTGCCAGCAGCTTCCAAGACGGAGGAGAAAAACTGTTTTTT. This sequence encodes CASSFQDGGEKLFF.

This clone was picked up one time. The chain recombines TRBV6-6 with TRBJ2-3; D may be TRBD1 (5 bases). Germline CDR1 reads MNHNY; CDR2 reads SVGAGI (reference sequence). The CDR3 runs 15 residues. With 4 bases removed from V and 0 bases from J, the gap between germline ends came to 11 bases. The CDR3 sequence is CASSSHQGSTDTQYF. In DNA, the CDR3 is TGTGCCAGCAGTTCGCACCAGGGTAGCACAGATACGCAGTATTTT.

This clone occurred once. The J gene is TRBJ2-1, the V gene TRBV13; 9 positions agree with TRBD2. The V gene's germline CDR1 is PRHDT and CDR2 FYEKMQ (reference sequence). The V and J ends lost 6 bases and 6 bases, in that order; junction bases with no gene match: 6. CDR3 length equals 14 residues. CDR3 DNA: TGTGCCAGCAGACTACTAGCGGGTTCCAATGAGCAGTTCTTC. This translates into CASRLLAGSNEQFF. Together with reference TRBV13 and TRBJ2-1, the CDR3 gives the full variable domain: AAGVIQSPRHLIKEKRETATLKCYPIPRHDTVYWYQQGPGQDPQFLISFYEKMQSDKGSIPDRFSAQQFSDYHSELNMSSLELGDSALYFCASRLLAGSNEQFFGPGTRLTVL.

The chain combines TRBV7-2 with TRBJ1-6; 11 bases align to TRBD1. The ends lost 1 base at V and 4 bases at J; junction bases unmatched: 6. The CDR3 length is 18 residues. Germline V gene sequence: CDR1 SGHTA, CDR2 FQGNSA. CDR3 DNA sequence: TGTGCCAGCAGCTTAGTAGGGGACAGGGGGGCTTATAATTCACCCCTCCACTTT. Translation gives CASSLVGDRGAYNSPLHF.

This clone has only one observation. DNA for the CDR3: TGTGCCAGCAGTTACTCCCGGGACAGCTCTGGAAACACCATATATTTT. Translated: CASSYSRDSSGNTIYF. The chain recombines TRBV6-5 with TRBJ1-3; TRBD1 matches at 7 bases. J gave up 0 bases and V 0 bases, and 2 bases lay outside the gene matches. Germline V lookup: CDR1 MNHEY, CDR2 SVGAGI. The CDR3 covers 16 residues.

The V gene is TRBV2, the J gene TRBJ2-1; D uncertain. Germline CDR1 is SNHLY and CDR2 is FYNNEI. The CDR3 spans 12 residues. The germline V and J ends were trimmed by 8 bases and 3 bases, with 8 bases remaining between them. Here the CDR3 DNA reads TGTGCCAGCGGTGTAGTCTACAATGAGCAGTTCTTC. Residues: CASGVVYNEQFF.

This sequence joins TRBV4-1 and TRBJ2-3; TRBD2 matches 12 bases. V lost 0 bases, J lost 2 bases, and 12 bases stayed unmatched. Germline CDR1 reads MGHRA; CDR2 reads YSYEKL. The CDR3 covers 20 residues. Here the CDR3 DNA reads TGCGCCAGCAGCCAAGAAGGGGCTAGCGGGGGGGCTTTTAACACAGATACGCAGTATTTT. It translates to CASSQEGASGGAFNTDTQYF.

The rearrangement uses TRBV15 and TRBJ1-4; TRBD1 matches at 9 bases. The CDR3 has 14 residues. The V and J ends lost 0 bases and 8 bases, in that order; junction bases with no gene match: 1. Germline V gene lookup returns CDR1 LNHNV and CDR2 YYDKDF (reference sequence). The CDR3 sequence is CATSRDGTGEKLFF. CDR3 in DNA: TGTGCCACCAGCAGAGATGGGACAGGGGAAAAACTGTTTTTT.

The rearrangement uses TRBV7-9 and TRBJ2-1; D not certain. Germline values: CDR1 SEHNR, CDR2 FQNEAQ (reference sequence). The germline V and J ends were trimmed by 1 base and 3 bases, with 13 bases remaining between them. The CDR3 covers 16 residues. The CDR3 spells CASSLGASHYYNEQFF. The CDR3, as DNA: TGTGCCAGCAGCTTAGGTGCTTCCCACTACTACAATGAGCAGTTCTTC.

The chain is built from TRBV19 and TRBJ2-1, with 9 bases matching TRBD1. After removal of 10 bases from V and 8 bases from J, the junction contained 9 bases not matched to a gene. The CDR3 is made up of 13 amino acids. Germline CDR1 is LNHDA and CDR2 is SQIVND (reference sequence). DNA of the CDR3: TGTGCCACCTCACAGGGGGCAGGGGATGAGCAGTTCTTC. Translating it yields CATSQGAGDEQFF.

The rearrangement joins TRBV6-1 to TRBJ2-7; D perhaps matches TRBD1 (5 bases). The CDR3 spans 13 residues. Trimming cost V 5 bases and J 0 bases, with 8 bases left between them. Germline V gene data show CDR1 as MNHNS and CDR2 as SASEGT. CDR3 DNA sequence: TGTGCCAGCAGTCCGGACACCTCCTACGAGCAGTACTTC. This translates into CASSPDTSYEQYF.

The chain joins TRBV27 to TRBJ1-2; possibly TRBD1 for D (5 bases). This CDR3 is 15 amino acids long. V shed 8 bases and J shed 8 bases, with 24 bases lying between them. Looked up from germline, CDR1 is MNHEY and CDR2 is SMNVEV (reference sequence). The DNA for the CDR3 is TGTGCCAGCGGTAACTCACAGGTTAGAATCGGCGGCTACACCTTC. Translating it yields CASGNSQVRIGGYTF.

The chain joins TRBV2 to TRBJ2-1; 7 bases fit TRBD2. The germline gives CDR1 SNHLY, CDR2 FYNNEI. Trimming cost V 11 bases and J 3 bases; bases outside gene matches: 10. The CDR3 loop spans 14 amino acids. The CDR3 sequence is CAGTGLPNYNEQFF. The CDR3 DNA follows: TGTGCCGGAACGGGACTACCAAACTACAATGAGCAGTTCTTC. Supplemented by reference TRBV2 and TRBJ2-1, the full variable domain reads EPEVTQTPSHQVTQMGQEVILRCVPISNHLYFYWYRQILGQKVEFLVSFYNNEISEKSEIFDDQFSVERPDGSNFTLKIRSTKLEDSAMYFCAGTGLPNYNEQFFGPGTRLTVL.

This chain links TRBV29-1 with TRBJ2-5, with TRBD2 matching over 11 bases. Looked up from germline, CDR1 is SQVTM and CDR2 is ANQGSEA. V shed 6 bases, J shed 0 bases, and the junction held 3 bases outside the gene matches. The CDR3 is 14 amino acids. In DNA form, the CDR3 reads TGCAGCGTCGCTAGCGGGGGGAACCAAGAGACCCAGTACTTC. It codes for CSVASGGNQETQYF.

V is TRBV18 and J is TRBJ2-5, with 7 nucleotides matching TRBD1. Trimming took 4 bases from V and 5 from J; bases not matched to a gene: 7. This CDR3 is built from 14 residues. Per germline, CDR1 KGHSH and CDR2 LQKENI. The CDR3 nucleotides read TGTGCCAGCTCACTATCGACAGGGTCGGAGACCCAGTACTTC. Translation: CASSLSTGSETQYF.

The J gene is TRBJ1-1, the V gene TRBV18; 8 bases match TRBD1. Germline values: CDR1 KGHSH, CDR2 LQKENI. The trim removed 4 bases at V and 3 bases at J, leaving 4 bases unmatched. The CDR3 has 14 amino acids. DNA for the CDR3: TGTGCCAGCTCACGTGGACAGGGTGACACTGAAGCTTTCTTT. Amino acids: CASSRGQGDTEAFF.

The chain recombines TRBV29-1 with TRBJ2-7; 10 nucleotides match TRBD2. This CDR3 is 13 amino acids long. After removal of 7 bases from V and 2 bases from J, the junction contained 5 bases not matched to a gene. CDR1 and CDR2 (germline): SQVTM, ANQGSEA. DNA for the CDR3: TGCAGCGCCATAGCGGGAGGCGCCTACGAGCAGTACTTC. Residues: CSAIAGGAYEQYF.

The chain links TRBV5-1 to TRBJ2-7; the D gene is possibly TRBD2 (6 bases). There are 15 residues in the CDR3. Trimming left V 0 bases short and J 1 base short, with 11 bases between. The germline V gene has CDR1 SGHRS and CDR2 YFSETQ. The CDR3 sequence: CASSLVGEASYEQYF. Written as DNA, the CDR3 is TGCGCCAGCAGCTTGGTCGGGGAGGCGTCCTACGAGCAGTACTTC.

This sequence joins TRBV19 and TRBJ2-7; 7 bases fit TRBD2. With V trimmed by 3 bases and J by 2 bases, 4 bases remained unmatched. CDR3 length: 14 residues. From germline, CDR1 is LNHDA and CDR2 SQIVND (reference sequence). The chain's CDR3 is CASSIRGGAYEQYF. CDR3 coding DNA: TGTGCCAGTAGTATTCGGGGAGGGGCCTACGAGCAGTACTTC. Complete variable domain (other parts from reference TRBV19 and TRBJ2-7): DGGITQSPKYLFRKEGQNVTLSCEQNLNHDAMYWYRQDPGQGLRLIYYSQIVNDFQKGDIAEGYSVSREKKESFPLTVTSAQKNPTAFYLCASSIRGGAYEQYFGPGTRLTVT.

The rearrangement joins TRBV4-1 to TRBJ1-2; 8 nucleotides match TRBD1. There are 15 residues in the CDR3. V lost 4 bases, J lost 3 bases, and 7 bases stayed unmatched. Germline loops: CDR1 MGHRA, CDR2 YSYEKL. CDR3 nucleotide sequence: TGCGCCAGCAGCCCCGTGCTGACAGGGGACTATGGCTACACCTTC. Translating it yields CASSPVLTGDYGYTF.

The rearrangement links TRBV6-5 to TRBJ2-4; D not resolved. V lost 8 bases and J lost 0, with 11 bases in between. CDR3 length equals 14 residues. The germline V gene encodes CDR1 MNHEY and CDR2 SVGAGI. The CDR3 loop is CASRPAVAKNIQYF. In DNA, the CDR3 is TGTGCCAGCCGACCGGCGGTAGCCAAAAACATTCAGTACTTC.